This T cell receptor beta chain was sequenced in a study of CD8 T cells in ankylosing spondylitis. General study results and limits: Ankylosing spondylitis blood appeared to be characterized by a TCR beta motif of 8 or 9 highly homologous variants. As reported, disease-linked clones showed significant enrichment in matched ankylosing spondylitis synovial fluid. Disease-linked clones had a CD8+ phenotype and relatively low frequency in peripheral blood. Reports of some motif variants in reactive arthritis synovial fluid and blood predate this one.

CDR1 and CDR2 (germline): MNHEY, SVGEGT. The CDR3 is 12 residues long. The V end lost 3 bases, the J end lost 7 bases, and 7 bases lay between the germline ends. This clonotype appeared a few times. Antigen specificity is unknown. Generation of TCR beta libraries employed quantitative 5'-RACE incorporating molecular barcodes. TCRdb processed the 5' RACE reads anew with MiXCR; each CDR3 protein has one entry. The sample yields more than 100,000 distinct CDR3 sequences, roughly a sixth seen once. The rearrangement joins TRBV6-2 or TRBV6-3 to TRBJ2-1; D remains ambiguous. This clonotype was obtained from a male donor with ankylosing spondylitis. The sample consisted of blood, either unsorted or a sorted T cell fraction (not recorded which). This CDR3 reads CASSYSANEQFF. For the CDR3, the DNA is TGTGCCAGCAGTTATTCGGCGAATGAGCAGTTCTTC.